The sequence of this T cell receptor beta chain was determined in a study of cytomegalovirus exposure and HLA in healthy donors. The PCR was carried out with 60 Vbeta primers and 13 Jbeta primers. The table came from immunoSEQ multiplex PCR; TCRdb's copy has only in-frame clones and leaves some out. Of about 100,000 clones in the sample, roughly four fifths were seen once. CDR1 is MGHRA and CDR2 is YSYEKL in the germline V gene. The CDR3 spans 21 residues. V lost 0 bases and J lost 0; bases outside the gene matches: 11. The rearrangement joins TRBV4-1 to TRBJ2-3, with 14 bases aligning to TRBD2. The sequenced material came from PBMCs. The source is a male donor in good health and CMV-seropositive. The CDR3 loop is CASSQDGGGLAGDKSTDTQYF. CDR3 DNA: TGCGCCAGCAGCCAAGATGGGGGGGGACTAGCGGGGGACAAGAGCACAGATACGCAGTATTTT.